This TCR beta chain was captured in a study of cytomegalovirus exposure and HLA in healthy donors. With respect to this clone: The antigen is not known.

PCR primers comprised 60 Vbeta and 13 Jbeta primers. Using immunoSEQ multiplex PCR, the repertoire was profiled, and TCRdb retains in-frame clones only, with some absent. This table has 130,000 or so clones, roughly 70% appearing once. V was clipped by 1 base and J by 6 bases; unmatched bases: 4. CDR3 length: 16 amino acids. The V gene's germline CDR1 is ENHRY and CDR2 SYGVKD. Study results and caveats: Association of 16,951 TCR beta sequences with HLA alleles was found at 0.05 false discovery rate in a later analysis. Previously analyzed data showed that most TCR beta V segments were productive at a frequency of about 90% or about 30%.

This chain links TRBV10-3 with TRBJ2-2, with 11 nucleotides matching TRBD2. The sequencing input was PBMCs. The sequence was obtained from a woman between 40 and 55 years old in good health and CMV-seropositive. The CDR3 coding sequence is TGTGCCATCAGTGAGTTCGCTAGCGGGGGGTCCGGGGAGCTGTTTTTT. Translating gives CAISEFASGGSGELFF.